The entry below describes one TCR beta chain. No antigen is known for it. The data are from a study of cytomegalovirus exposure and HLA in healthy donors. Study-level points and caveats: Later examination showed HLA-associated TCR beta chains had greater clonal expansion than equally common others. A cluster of highly shared sequence variants was likely a sequencing artifact.

In the PCR, 60 Vbeta and 13 Jbeta primers were used. In the original workflow: It was a later analysis that counted tens of millions of unique TCR beta chains, of which some 12 million were shared. Here immunoSEQ multiplex PCR was the method, and the copy in TCRdb shows in-frame clones only, minus some. Clonal size and the V and J genes are those of that table, whereas D and trimming came from the DNA. The profile covers about 180,000 clones, with about four fifths appearing a single time and about 1% taken by the ten largest. The sample consisted of PBMCs. The origin of this receptor is a man aged 30 to 39 in good health and CMV-seronegative.

As DNA, the CDR3 is TGTGCCAGCAGCAGGACAGGTATCAGCGCCCAAAACATTCAGTACTTC. Amino acid sequence: CASSRTGISAQNIQYF. V and J are TRBV7-2 and TRBJ2-4, with 7 bases identical to TRBD1. The CDR3 spans 16 residues. V gave up 5 bases and J gave up 5 bases; unmatched junction bases: 12. In germline, CDR1 is SGHTA, CDR2 FQGNSA. Full variable domain (missing parts from reference TRBV7-2 and TRBJ2-4): GAGVSQSPSNKVTEKGKDVELRCDPISGHTALYWYRQSLGQGLEFLIYFQGNSAPDKSGLPSDRFSAERTGGSVSTLTIQRTQQEDSAVYLCASSRTGISAQNIQYFGAGTRLSVL.